Many counts were recorded for the clone carrying this T cell receptor (beta chain). The data were obtained in a study of T-cell reconstitution after alpha-beta-depleted transplantation in children. Using unique molecular identifiers, the investigators prepared the TCRbeta library. TCRdb recomputed calls from the PCR reads with MiXCR, one row per CDR3 protein. The sample shows hundreds of thousands of distinct CDR3 sequences, over 20% of them seen only once. The sample in question was PBMCs, obtained before TCRalphabeta/CD19-depleted stem cell transplant. This clonotype was obtained from a girl aged 2 to 10 with Fanconi anemia, due to receive a stem cell transplant.

The CDR3 sequence: CATSDTKRGAQETQYF. As DNA, the CDR3 is TGTGCCACCAGTGATACCAAGCGGGGAGCACAAGAGACCCAGTACTTC. J is TRBJ2-5 and V is TRBV24-1, with 7 nucleotides matching TRBD2. Trimming took 3 bases from V and 2 from J; bases not matched to a gene: 8. The germline V gene encodes CDR1 KGHDR and CDR2 SFDVKD. The CDR3 totals 16 residues.